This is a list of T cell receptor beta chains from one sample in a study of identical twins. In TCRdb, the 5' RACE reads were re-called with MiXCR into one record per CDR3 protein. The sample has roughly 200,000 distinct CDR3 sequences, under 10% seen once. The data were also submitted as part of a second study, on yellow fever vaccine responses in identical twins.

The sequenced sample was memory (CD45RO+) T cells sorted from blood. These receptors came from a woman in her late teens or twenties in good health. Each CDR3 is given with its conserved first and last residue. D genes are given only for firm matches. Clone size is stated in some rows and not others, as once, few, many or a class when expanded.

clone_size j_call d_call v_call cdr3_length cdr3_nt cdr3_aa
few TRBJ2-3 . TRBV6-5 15 TGTGCCAGCAGTTCGAGGGGCTTCAGCACAGATACGCAGTATTTT CASSSRGFSTDTQYF
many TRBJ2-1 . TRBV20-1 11 TGCAGTGCTCGGACTGGCTATGAGCAGTTCTTC CSARTGYEQFF
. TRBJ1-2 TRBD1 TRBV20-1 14 TGCAGTGCTAGAGATACGTGGCAGGGGGAAGGCTACACCTTC CSARDTWQGEGYTF
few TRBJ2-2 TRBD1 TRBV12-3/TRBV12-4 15 TGTGCCAGCAGACAGGGGGCCCAGTTGGCCGGGGAGCTGTTTTTT CASRQGAQLAGELFF
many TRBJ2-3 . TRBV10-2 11 TGCGCCAGCAAAGACCTGAAGGCTAAGTATTTT CASKDLKAKYF
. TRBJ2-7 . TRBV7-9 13 TGTGCCAGCAGCTTAGGCGCGGGGAGGGAGCAGTACTTC CASSLGAGREQYF
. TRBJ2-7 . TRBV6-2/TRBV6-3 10 TGTGCCAGCAGTGCCTACGAGCAGTACTTC CASSAYEQYF
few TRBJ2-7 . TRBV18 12 TGTGCCAGCTCACCACCAAAGGGGGATCAGTACTTC CASSPPKGDQYF
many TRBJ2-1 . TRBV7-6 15 TGTGCCAGCAGCTTAGCTATTGGGTCGTACAATGAGCAGTTCTTC CASSLAIGSYNEQFF
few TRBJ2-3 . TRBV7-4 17 TGTGCCAGCAGCTCGAATGGGTGTGGGGGAAGGACAGATACGCAGTATTTT CASSSNGCGGRTDTQYF
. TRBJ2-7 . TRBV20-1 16 TGCAGTGCTAGAGATCTTGGCGAGACATCGGCCTACGAGCAGTACTTC CSARDLGETSAYEQYF
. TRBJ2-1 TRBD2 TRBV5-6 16 TGTGCCAGCAGCTTGGTCGGGGGGTTGTCCTACAATGAGCAGTTCTTC CASSLVGGLSYNEQFF
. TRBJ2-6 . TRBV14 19 TGTGCCAGCAGCCTCTTAGCGTCGGGGATGGTGTCTGGGGCCAACGTCCTGACTTTC CASSLLASGMVSGANVLTF
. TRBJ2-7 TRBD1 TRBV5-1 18 TGCGCCAGCAGCACCTCCCCGGGACAGGGGACATGGCCTTACGAGCAGTACTTC CASSTSPGQGTWPYEQYF
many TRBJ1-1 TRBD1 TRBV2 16 TGTGCCAGCAGTGCGGGACAGGGTTGGTCGAACACTGAAGCTTTCTTT CASSAGQGWSNTEAFF
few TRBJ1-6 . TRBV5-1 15 TGCGCCAGCAGCCTGGCCGGGGTGGATAATTCACCCCTCCACTTT CASSLAGVDNSPLHF
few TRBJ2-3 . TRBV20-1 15 TGCAGTGCTAGATGGATGGTAGCTGACACAGATACGCAGTATTTT CSARWMVADTDTQYF
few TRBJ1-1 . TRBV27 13 TGTGCCAGCAGGGGTATCATGAACACTGAAGCTTTCTTT CASRGIMNTEAFF
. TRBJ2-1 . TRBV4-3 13 TGCGCCAGCAGCCAAGAGCAGCAGGGTGAGCAGTTCTTC CASSQEQQGEQFF
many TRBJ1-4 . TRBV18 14 TGTGCCAGCTCACCACCGGGATCGTATGAAAAACTGTTTTTT CASSPPGSYEKLFF
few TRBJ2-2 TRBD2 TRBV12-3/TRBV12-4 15 TGTGCCAGCTGTGGGCGGGGGGGGGTTCCCGGGGAGCTGTTTTTT CASCGRGGVPGELFF
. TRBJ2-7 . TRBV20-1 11 TGCAGTGCCCCCGTCGGTTACGAGCAGTACTTC CSAPVGYEQYF
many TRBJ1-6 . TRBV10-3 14 TGTGCCATCAGCGAGGGGCTGGCGAATTCACCCCTCCACTTT CAISEGLANSPLHF
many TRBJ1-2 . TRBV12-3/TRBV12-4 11 TGTGCCAGCAGTTTGGCAGATGGCTACACCTTC CASSLADGYTF
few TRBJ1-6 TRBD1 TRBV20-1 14 TGCAGTGCTAGAGATACAGGGGGAGGGTCACCCCTCCACTTT CSARDTGGGSPLHF
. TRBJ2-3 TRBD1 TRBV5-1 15 TGCGCCAGCAGCTTGGGACAGGGGCCATTTGATACGCAGTATTTT CASSLGQGPFDTQYF
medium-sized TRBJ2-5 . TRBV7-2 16 TGTGCCAGCAGCTTTAGACCCTTGAGTGGCCAAGAGACCCAGTACTTC CASSFRPLSGQETQYF
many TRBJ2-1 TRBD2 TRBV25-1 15 TGTGCCAGCAGTTTCGGGACTAGTACATATAATGAGCAGTTCTTC CASSFGTSTYNEQFF
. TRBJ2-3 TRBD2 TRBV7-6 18 TGTGCCAGCAGCTTACGGGCTAGCGGGGGAGGAGGTGCAGATACGCAGTATTTT CASSLRASGGGGADTQYF